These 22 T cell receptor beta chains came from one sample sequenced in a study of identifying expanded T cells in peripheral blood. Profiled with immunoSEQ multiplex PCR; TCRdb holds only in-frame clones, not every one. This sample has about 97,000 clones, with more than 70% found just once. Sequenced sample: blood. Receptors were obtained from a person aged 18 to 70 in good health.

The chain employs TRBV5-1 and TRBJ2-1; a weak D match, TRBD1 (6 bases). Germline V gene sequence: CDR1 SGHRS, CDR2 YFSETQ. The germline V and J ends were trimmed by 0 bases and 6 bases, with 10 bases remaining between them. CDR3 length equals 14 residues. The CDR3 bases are TGCGCCAGCAGCTTGGTACAGGGTGGCAATGAGCAGTTCTTC. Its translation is CASSLVQGGNEQFF.

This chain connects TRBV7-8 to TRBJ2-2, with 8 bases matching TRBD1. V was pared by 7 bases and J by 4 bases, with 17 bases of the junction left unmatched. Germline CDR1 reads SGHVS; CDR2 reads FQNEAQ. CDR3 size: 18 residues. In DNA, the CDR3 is TGTGCCAGCACTGAGCCGACAGGGGAGGAGAGTTCCACCGGGGAGCTGTTTTTT. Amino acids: CASTEPTGEESSTGELFF.

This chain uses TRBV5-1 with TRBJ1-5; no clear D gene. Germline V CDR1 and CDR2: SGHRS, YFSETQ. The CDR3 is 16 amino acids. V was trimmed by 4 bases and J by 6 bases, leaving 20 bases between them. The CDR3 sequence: CASSPGFLGSGQPQHF. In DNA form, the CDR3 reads TGCGCCAGCAGCCCCGGTTTCTTGGGGTCCGGTCAGCCCCAGCATTTT.

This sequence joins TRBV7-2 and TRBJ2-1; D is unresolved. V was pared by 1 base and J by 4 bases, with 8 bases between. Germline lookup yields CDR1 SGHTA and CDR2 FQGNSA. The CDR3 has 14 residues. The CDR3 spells CASSLGYPYNEQFF. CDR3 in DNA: TGTGCCAGCAGCTTAGGCTATCCTTACAATGAGCAGTTCTTC.

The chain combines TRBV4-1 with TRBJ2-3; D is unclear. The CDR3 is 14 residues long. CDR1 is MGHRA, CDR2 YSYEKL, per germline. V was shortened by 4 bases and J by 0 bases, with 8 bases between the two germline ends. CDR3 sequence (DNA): TGCGCCAGCAGCCTCGCTTGGAGCACAGATACGCAGTATTTT. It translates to CASSLAWSTDTQYF.

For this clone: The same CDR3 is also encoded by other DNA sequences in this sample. CDR3 in amino acids: CASSLGGGNTGELFF. Here the CDR3 DNA reads TGTGCCAGCAGCTTGGGAGGGGGCAACACCGGGGAGCTGTTTTTT. V gene TRBV5-6 combines with J gene TRBJ2-2; 7 bases map to TRBD1. CDR3 length: 15 residues. Trimming at V came to 0 bases and at J to 2 bases, leaving 1 base not matched to a gene. The germline gives CDR1 SGHDT, CDR2 YYEEEE.

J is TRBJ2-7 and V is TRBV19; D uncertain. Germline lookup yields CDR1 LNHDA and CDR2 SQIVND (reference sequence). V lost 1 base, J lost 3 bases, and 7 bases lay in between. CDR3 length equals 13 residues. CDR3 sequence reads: CASSIVGSYEQYF. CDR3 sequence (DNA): TGTGCCAGTAGTATAGTTGGCAGCTACGAGCAGTACTTC. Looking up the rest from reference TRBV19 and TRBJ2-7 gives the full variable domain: DGGITQSPKYLFRKEGQNVTLSCEQNLNHDAMYWYRQDPGQGLRLIYYSQIVNDFQKGDIAEGYSVSREKKESFPLTVTSAQKNPTAFYLCASSIVGSYEQYFGPGTRLTVT.

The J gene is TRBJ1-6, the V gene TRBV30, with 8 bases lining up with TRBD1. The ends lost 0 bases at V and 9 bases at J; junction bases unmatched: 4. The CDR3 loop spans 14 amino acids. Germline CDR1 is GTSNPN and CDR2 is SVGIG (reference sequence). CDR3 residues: CAWSVGQVGSPLHF. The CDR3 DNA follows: TGTGCCTGGAGTGTGGGACAGGTCGGTTCACCCCTCCACTTT.

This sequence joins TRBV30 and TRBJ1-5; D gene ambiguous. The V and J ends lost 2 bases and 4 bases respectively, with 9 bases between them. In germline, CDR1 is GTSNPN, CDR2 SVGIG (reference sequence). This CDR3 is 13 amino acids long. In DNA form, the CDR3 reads TGTGCCTGGAGTAAGAACAAGAATCAGCCCCAGCATTTT. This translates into CAWSKNKNQPQHF.

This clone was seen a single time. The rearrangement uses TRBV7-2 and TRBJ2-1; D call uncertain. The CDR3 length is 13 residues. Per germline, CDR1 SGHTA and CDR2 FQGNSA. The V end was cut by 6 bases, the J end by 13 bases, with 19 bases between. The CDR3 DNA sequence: TGTGCCAGCAGTCGGATCGTATCGACGGGTCAGTTCTTC. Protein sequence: CASSRIVSTGQFF. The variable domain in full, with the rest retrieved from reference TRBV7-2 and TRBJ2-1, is GAGVSQSPSNKVTEKGKDVELRCDPISGHTALYWYRQSLGQGLEFLIYFQGNSAPDKSGLPSDRFSAERTGGSVSTLTIQRTQQEDSAVYLCASSRIVSTGQFFGPGTRLTVL.

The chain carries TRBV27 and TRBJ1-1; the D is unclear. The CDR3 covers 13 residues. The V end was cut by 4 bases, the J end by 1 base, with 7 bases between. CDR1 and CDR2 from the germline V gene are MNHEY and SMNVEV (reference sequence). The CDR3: CASSYRENTEAFF. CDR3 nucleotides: TGTGCCAGCAGTTACAGAGAGAACACTGAAGCTTTCTTT.

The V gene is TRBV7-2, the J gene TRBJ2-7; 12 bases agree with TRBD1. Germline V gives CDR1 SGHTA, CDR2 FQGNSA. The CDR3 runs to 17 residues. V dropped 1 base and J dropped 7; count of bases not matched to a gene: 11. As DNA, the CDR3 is TGTGCCAGCAGCTTAGGCGCCGGGACAGGGGGCAGGTGGGAGCAGTACTTC. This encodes CASSLGAGTGGRWEQYF.

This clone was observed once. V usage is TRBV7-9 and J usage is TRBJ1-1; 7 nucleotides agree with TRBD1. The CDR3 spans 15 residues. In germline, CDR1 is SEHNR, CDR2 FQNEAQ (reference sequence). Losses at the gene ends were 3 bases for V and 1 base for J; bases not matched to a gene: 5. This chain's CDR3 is CASSFRDSENTEAFF. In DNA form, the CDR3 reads TGTGCCAGCAGCTTTAGGGACAGTGAGAACACTGAAGCTTTCTTT.

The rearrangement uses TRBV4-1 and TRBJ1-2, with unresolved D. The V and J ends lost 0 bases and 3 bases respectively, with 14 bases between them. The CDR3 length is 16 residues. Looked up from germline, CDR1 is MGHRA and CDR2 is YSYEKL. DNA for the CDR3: TGCGCCAGCAGCCAAGATAGGAACGGAGGGTACTATGGCTACACCTTC. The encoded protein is CASSQDRNGGYYGYTF.

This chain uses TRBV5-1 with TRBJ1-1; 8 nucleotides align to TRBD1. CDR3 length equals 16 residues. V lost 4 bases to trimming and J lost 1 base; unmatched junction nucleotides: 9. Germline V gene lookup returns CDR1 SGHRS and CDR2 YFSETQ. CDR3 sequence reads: CASSGALGQGNTEAFF. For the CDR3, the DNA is TGCGCCAGCAGCGGAGCCCTCGGACAGGGGAACACTGAAGCTTTCTTT.

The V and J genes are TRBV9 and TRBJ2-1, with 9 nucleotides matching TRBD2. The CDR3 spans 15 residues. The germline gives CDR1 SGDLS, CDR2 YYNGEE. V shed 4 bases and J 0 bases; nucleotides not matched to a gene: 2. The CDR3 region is CASSLSGGSYNEQFF. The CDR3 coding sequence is TGTGCCAGCAGCCTTAGCGGGGGCTCCTACAATGAGCAGTTCTTC.

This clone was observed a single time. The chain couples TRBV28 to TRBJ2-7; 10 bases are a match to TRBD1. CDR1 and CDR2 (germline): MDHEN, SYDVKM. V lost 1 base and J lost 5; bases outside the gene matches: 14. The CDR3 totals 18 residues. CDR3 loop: CASSLLAATRDRGDEQYF. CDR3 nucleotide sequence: TGTGCCAGCAGTTTATTGGCCGCGACACGGGACAGGGGAGACGAGCAGTACTTC.

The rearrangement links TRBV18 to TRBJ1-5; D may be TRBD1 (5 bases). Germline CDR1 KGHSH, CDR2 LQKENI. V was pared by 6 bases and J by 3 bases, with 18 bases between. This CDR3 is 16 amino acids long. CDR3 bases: TGTGCCAGCTCTCTCAACCCAGGGACGGACAATCAGCCCCAGCATTTT. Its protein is CASSLNPGTDNQPQHF.

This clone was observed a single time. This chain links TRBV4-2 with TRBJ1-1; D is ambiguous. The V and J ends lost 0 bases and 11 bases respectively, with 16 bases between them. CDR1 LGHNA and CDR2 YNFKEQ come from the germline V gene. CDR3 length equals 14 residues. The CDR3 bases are TGTGCCAGCAGCCAAGATATAGGATTACCTGGCGCTTTCTTT. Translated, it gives CASSQDIGLPGAFF.

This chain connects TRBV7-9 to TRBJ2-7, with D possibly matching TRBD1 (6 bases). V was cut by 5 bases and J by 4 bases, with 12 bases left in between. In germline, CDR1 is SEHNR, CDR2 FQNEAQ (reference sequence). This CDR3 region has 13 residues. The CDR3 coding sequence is TGTGCCAGCAGCCCAGGACAGACTTACGAGCAGTACTTC. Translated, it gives CASSPGQTYEQYF.

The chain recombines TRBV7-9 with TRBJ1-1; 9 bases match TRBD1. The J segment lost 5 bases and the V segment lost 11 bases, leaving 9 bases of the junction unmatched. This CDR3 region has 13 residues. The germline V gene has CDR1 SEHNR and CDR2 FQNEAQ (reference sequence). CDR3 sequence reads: CAGDWTGETEAFF. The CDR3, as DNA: TGTGCCGGCGATTGGACAGGGGAAACTGAAGCTTTCTTT.

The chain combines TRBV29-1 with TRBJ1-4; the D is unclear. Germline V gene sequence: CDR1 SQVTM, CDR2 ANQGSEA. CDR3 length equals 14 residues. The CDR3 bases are TGCAGGGCCAGAGGGAGGAAGTGCGATGAAAAACTGTTTTTT. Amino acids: CRARGRKCDEKLFF. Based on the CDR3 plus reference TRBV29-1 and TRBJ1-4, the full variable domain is SAVISQKPSRDICQRGTSLTIQCQVDSQVTMMFWYRQQPGQSLTLIATANQGSEATYESGFVIDKFPISRPNLTFSTLTVSNMSPEDSSIYLCRARGRKCDEKLFFGSGTQLSVL.